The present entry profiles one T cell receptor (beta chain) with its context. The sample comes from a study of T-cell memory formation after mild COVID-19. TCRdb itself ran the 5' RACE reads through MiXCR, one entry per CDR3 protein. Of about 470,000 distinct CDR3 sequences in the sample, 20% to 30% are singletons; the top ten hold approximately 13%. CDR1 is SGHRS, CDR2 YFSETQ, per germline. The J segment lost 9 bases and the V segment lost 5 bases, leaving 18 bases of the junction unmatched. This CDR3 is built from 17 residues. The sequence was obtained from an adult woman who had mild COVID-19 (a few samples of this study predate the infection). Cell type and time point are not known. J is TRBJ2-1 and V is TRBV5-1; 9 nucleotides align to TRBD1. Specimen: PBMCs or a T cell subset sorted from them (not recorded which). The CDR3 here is CASRPQHLDRGLGEQFF. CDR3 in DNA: TGCGCCAGCAGACCCCAGCACCTGGACAGGGGTCTCGGTGAGCAGTTCTTC.